Shown below are 21 T cell receptor beta chains from a single sample sequenced in a study of shared clonotypes between healthy human individuals. TCRdb's table, derived via immunoSEQ multiplex PCR, lists solely in-frame clones and lacks some. Here the sample spans about 1.5 million clones, nearly 99% being singletons. The sample was naive CD4+ T cells sorted from blood. Indicated subset: CD45RA+ positively selected. The receptors originated from a man aged 25-40 years in good health.

V is TRBV11-2 and J is TRBJ2-7; 7 nucleotides match TRBD1. CDR3 size: 15 residues. Germline CDR1 is SGHAT and CDR2 is FQNNGV. V gave up 3 bases and J gave up 2 bases; unmatched junction bases: 7. CDR3 sequence (DNA): TGTGCCAGCAGCTTTGGACAGGTAATAGCCTACGAGCAGTACTTC. Protein: CASSFGQVIAYEQYF.

V gene TRBV11-2 combines with J gene TRBJ2-2; TRBD2 is a possible D gene (5 bases). The V and J ends lost 5 bases and 0 bases respectively, with 10 bases between them. Germline V lookup: CDR1 SGHAT, CDR2 FQNNGV. The CDR3 is 15 amino acids. In DNA, the CDR3 is TGTGCCAGCAGCCTAAGCGGTTCGAACACCGGGGAGCTGTTTTTT. This sequence encodes CASSLSGSNTGELFF.

The chain combines TRBV27 with TRBJ2-3, with 13 bases lining up with TRBD2. V was clipped by 5 bases and J by 4 bases; unmatched bases: 9. The CDR3 loop spans 17 amino acids. CDR1 MNHEY and CDR2 SMNVEV come from the germline V gene (reference sequence). CDR3 sequence reads: CASSPRTTSGRSDTQYF. CDR3 DNA sequence: TGTGCCAGCAGTCCTAGAACGACTAGCGGGAGGTCAGATACGCAGTATTTT.

The chain carries TRBV9 and TRBJ2-3; no clear D. CDR3 size: 12 residues. Germline values: CDR1 SGDLS, CDR2 YYNGEE. V lost 3 bases and J lost 9, with 11 bases in between. CDR3 sequence: CASSAGPFTQYF. DNA of the CDR3: TGTGCCAGCAGCGCCGGACCTTTCACGCAGTATTTT.

The genes are TRBV30 and TRBJ1-2, with D unclear. V was pared by 0 bases and J by 8 bases, with 19 bases between. The CDR3 runs to 15 residues. Looked up from germline, CDR1 is GTSNPN and CDR2 is SVGIG (reference sequence). The CDR3 reads CAWSVLPIPLRGYTF. The CDR3 coding sequence is TGTGCCTGGAGTGTACTCCCCATTCCCCTTCGAGGCTACACCTTC.

V usage is TRBV2 and J usage is TRBJ2-7; D is unresolved. This CDR3 is 13 amino acids long. Germline CDR1 SNHLY, CDR2 FYNNEI. The V and J ends lost 7 bases and 2 bases respectively, with 12 bases between them. The CDR3 DNA reads as TGTGCCAGCACCCCTCCAGCCACCTACGAGCAGTACTTC. Its protein is CASTPPATYEQYF.

V and J are TRBV27 and TRBJ2-1; 7 nucleotides agree with TRBD1. The CDR3 is 18 amino acids. Germline V gives CDR1 MNHEY, CDR2 SMNVEV (reference sequence). Losses at the gene ends were 5 bases for V and 0 bases for J; bases not matched to a gene: 13. The CDR3 DNA sequence: TGTGCCAGCAGTGCGCGGCCGAGGGGGCCCAGCTCCTACAATGAGCAGTTCTTC. It is translated as CASSARPRGPSSYNEQFF.

This clone appeared once. The rearrangement joins TRBV18 to TRBJ2-5; weak D call: TRBD1 (5 bases). The germline V gene has CDR1 KGHSH and CDR2 LQKENI. Trimming shortened V by 0 bases and J by 5 bases, and 16 bases separated the two germline ends. This CDR3 has 16 residues. The CDR3 nucleotides are TGTGCCAGCTCACCACCTACAGGCCTTGGCGTGGAGACCCAGTACTTC. Encoded protein: CASSPPTGLGVETQYF.

The chain joins TRBV9 to TRBJ2-1; 9 bases map to TRBD1. Trimming removed 3 bases from V and 3 bases from J; junction bases left unmatched: 10. The CDR3 spans 17 residues. CDR1 and CDR2 (germline): SGDLS, YYNGEE. CDR3 protein: CASSAGVGTGYYNEQFF. CDR3 nucleotides: TGTGCCAGCAGCGCCGGAGTGGGGACAGGGTACTACAATGAGCAGTTCTTC.

This clone was picked up one time. The CDR3 nucleotides are TGTGCCACCAGCAGTATCACAGGGACCACCGGGGAGCTGTTTTTT. Translated: CATSSITGTTGELFF. V is TRBV15 and J is TRBJ2-2; TRBD1 might be the D (6 bases). This CDR3 contains 15 residues. V lost 3 bases to trimming and J lost 4 bases, with 12 bases between them. From germline, CDR1 is LNHNV and CDR2 YYDKDF (reference sequence).

The V call is TRBV2, the J call TRBJ1-1; no definite D call. The CDR3 runs 12 residues. CDR1 is SNHLY, CDR2 FYNNEI, per germline. Trimming cost V 3 bases and J 10 bases, with 12 bases left between them. As DNA, the CDR3 is TGTGCCAGCAGTGACATGGGCGAGGGAGCTTTCTTT. This gives the protein CASSDMGEGAFF.

This clone was observed once. The rearrangement uses TRBV28 and TRBJ2-7, with D perhaps matching TRBD1 or TRBD2 (7 bases each). Trimming removed 4 bases at V and 4 bases at J, with 20 bases between. The length of the CDR3 is 16 residues. Per germline, CDR1 MDHEN and CDR2 SYDVKM. The DNA of the CDR3 is TGTGCCAGCAGTTCCACGGGGGAGGGGGCGTCATACGAGCAGTACTTC. This sequence encodes CASSSTGEGASYEQYF.

The genes are TRBV28 and TRBJ2-6, with 7 bases lining up with TRBD1. CDR1 is MDHEN and CDR2 is SYDVKM in the germline V gene. This CDR3 has 18 residues. Trimming took 6 bases from V and 2 from J; bases not matched to a gene: 13. The CDR3 region is CASSNRQGPGAGANVLTF. CDR3 bases: TGTGCCAGCAGCAACCGACAGGGTCCAGGGGCTGGGGCCAACGTCCTGACTTTC.

V gene TRBV9 combines with J gene TRBJ1-1; D gene unclear. V lost 0 bases to trimming and J lost 4 bases, with 10 bases between them. This CDR3 contains 14 residues. The germline gives CDR1 SGDLS, CDR2 YYNGEE. As DNA, the CDR3 is TGTGCCAGCAGCGTAGTGGGGTTGGGCACTGAAGCTTTCTTT. Its translation is CASSVVGLGTEAFF.

The rearrangement uses TRBV14 and TRBJ2-3; TRBD2 agrees at 9 bases. In germline, CDR1 is SGHDN, CDR2 FVKESK. The CDR3 is 17 amino acids. The V and J ends lost 1 base and 2 bases, in that order; junction bases with no gene match: 7. CDR3 sequence reads: CASSQVRLAGSTDTQYF. The DNA of the CDR3 is TGTGCCAGCAGCCAAGTTCGTCTAGCGGGGTCCACAGATACGCAGTATTTT.

The CDR3 sequence: CAWSVPGAMRAYEQYF. CDR3 bases: TGTGCCTGGAGTGTACCGGGGGCCATGAGGGCCTACGAGCAGTACTTC. This sequence joins TRBV30 and TRBJ2-7; the D call may be TRBD1 or TRBD2 (6 bases each). CDR3 size: 16 residues. The V end lost 0 bases, the J end lost 2 bases, and 17 bases lay between the germline ends. Germline assignment: CDR1 GTSNPN and CDR2 SVGIG (reference sequence).

J is TRBJ2-1 and V is TRBV7-9; possibly TRBD1 or TRBD2 for D (5 bases each). From germline, CDR1 is SEHNR and CDR2 FQNEAQ (reference sequence). Trimming left V 4 bases short and J 10 bases short, with 11 bases between. This CDR3 has 12 amino acids. Here the CDR3 DNA reads TGTGCCAGCAGCTCAGGCGAGGGGGAGCAGTTCTTC. Translating it yields CASSSGEGEQFF.

The rearrangement uses TRBV7-8 and TRBJ1-5; D remains ambiguous. CDR1 and CDR2 (germline): SGHVS, FQNEAQ. V lost 3 bases, J lost 3 bases, and 12 bases lay in between. CDR3 length: 15 residues. The DNA for the CDR3 is TGTGCCAGCAGCTTTTACGCTGTCCCCAATCAGCCCCAGCATTTT. Its protein product is CASSFYAVPNQPQHF. The variable domain in full, with the rest retrieved from reference TRBV7-8 and TRBJ1-5, is GAGVSQSPRYKVAKRGQDVALRCDPISGHVSLFWYQQALGQGPEFLTYFQNEAQLDKSGLPSDRFFAERPEGSVSTLKIQRTQQEDSAVYLCASSFYAVPNQPQHFGDGTRLSIL.

CDR3 DNA sequence: TGTGCCAGCAGCCAAGATAGAAGTACGGGAGGGCACAATGAGCAGTTCTTC. Residues: CASSQDRSTGGHNEQFF. The chain has TRBV4-2 and TRBJ2-1; TRBD2 matches 8 bases. V lost 0 bases and J lost 5; bases outside the gene matches: 9. The CDR3 has 17 residues. Per the germline V gene, CDR1 is LGHNA and CDR2 is YNFKEQ.

This sequence joins TRBV7-2 and TRBJ2-7; D is unresolved. The V gene lost 2 bases and the J gene lost 3 bases, with 8 bases spanning the gap. The CDR3 has 13 amino acids. Germline loops: CDR1 SGHTA, CDR2 FQGNSA. The CDR3 DNA reads as TGTGCCAGCAGCTTACTAAAAAACTACGAGCAGTACTTC. Translated: CASSLLKNYEQYF.

This clone was counted a few times. The chain carries TRBV9 and TRBJ2-2; 8 nucleotides agree with TRBD1. There are 15 residues in the CDR3. The V segment lost 6 bases and the J segment 4 bases; nucleotides outside the gene matches: 8. Germline CDR1 is SGDLS and CDR2 is YYNGEE. The CDR3 DNA sequence: TGTGCCAGCACCCGACAGGGGTCGAGCACCGGGGAGCTGTTTTTT. The encoded protein is CASTRQGSSTGELFF.